This T cell receptor (beta chain) was identified during a study of blood T cells in healthy people across ages. The V and J ends lost 2 bases and 2 bases respectively, with 10 bases between them. CDR1 is MDHEN and CDR2 is SYDVKM in the germline V gene. The length of the CDR3 is 15 residues. For the second PCR, which ran for roughly 6 to 12 cycles, a sample-barcoded 5' primer and a J-beta primer mix were used. MiXCR was run by TCRdb on the 5' RACE reads, yielding one entry per CDR3 protein. This sample has 850,000 to 1,000,000 distinct CDR3 sequences, with 51% found just once. Sequenced input: blood. The sequence was collected from a woman aged 60-70 years in good health. The chain carries TRBV28 and TRBJ1-5; D is ambiguous. This CDR3 reads CASSLGERGNQPQHF. CDR3 DNA sequence: TGTGCCAGCAGTTTAGGCGAGCGGGGCAATCAGCCCCAGCATTTT.